Each of the 2 T cell receptor beta chains below was sequenced from the same sample in a study of T cell repertoires in aging, cancer and after chemotherapy. Rearranged V-D-J TRB sequences were amplified with a mixed TRB-A/B primer pool. TCRdb recomputed calls from the multiplex PCR reads with MiXCR, one row per CDR3 protein. Of under 3,000 distinct CDR3 sequences in the sample, 25% to 30% were seen once. Peripheral blood genomic DNA, not sorted cells or RNA, was the template. Sequenced sample: blood. The receptors originated from a human donor with a solid tumor.

Sample share makes this clonotype medium-sized. The rearrangement links TRBV10-3 to TRBJ2-1, with 7 bases matching TRBD2. CDR3 size: 16 residues. Trimming removed 2 bases from V and 4 bases from J; junction bases left unmatched: 8. Germline lookup yields CDR1 ENHRY and CDR2 SYGVKD. The CDR3 nucleotides are TGTGCCATCAGTGAGAGGGGCGGAGCGGGGTACAATGAGCAGTTCTTC. It translates to CAISERGGAGYNEQFF.

This clonotype is labeled as large. This chain links TRBV6-5 with TRBJ1-2; D might be TRBD1 (5 bases). The germline gives CDR1 MNHEY, CDR2 SVGAGI. This CDR3 has 14 residues. Trimming shortened V by 0 bases and J by 5 bases, and 10 bases separated the two germline ends. CDR3: CASSYSDSLYGYTF. The CDR3 DNA reads TGTGCCAGCAGTTACTCCGACAGCCTTTATGGCTACACCTTC.